A selection of T cell receptor beta chains follows, all from one sample in a study of blood T cells in healthy people across ages. Using its own MiXCR run on the 5' RACE reads, TCRdb lists one record per CDR3 protein. This table holds under 1,100,000 distinct CDR3 sequences, around 27% found once. This same sample was also taken into another study, of T cells of mothers and their children.

Material: blood. These receptors all stem from a girl under 10 years old in good health. Both conserved end residues are part of each CDR3. Not all rows give a size; the values are once, few, many and, for expanded clones, a class.

V gene: TRBV28; clone size: .; CDR3 protein: CASSPPGGFSGANVLTF
V gene: TRBV5-1; clone size: few; CDR3 protein: CASSYGTSGMRELFF
V gene: TRBV2; clone size: .; CDR3 protein: CASSTQGFGYSPLHF
V gene: TRBV28; clone size: .; CDR3 protein: CASSWPGKEETQYF
V gene: TRBV4-2; clone size: .; CDR3 protein: CASSQMGQSSDTQYF
V gene: TRBV4-1; clone size: .; CDR3 protein: CASSQERGDEKLFF
V gene: TRBV20-1; clone size: .; CDR3 protein: CSARDLASGRFYEQFF
V gene: TRBV6-5; clone size: .; CDR3 protein: CASSIGQGIGQTQYF
V gene: TRBV18; clone size: .; CDR3 protein: CASSPRGLSSYEQYF
V gene: TRBV20-1; clone size: .; CDR3 protein: CSVGPDFSYEQYF
V gene: TRBV4-3; clone size: .; CDR3 protein: CASSPRTGWPQHF
V gene: TRBV2; clone size: few; CDR3 protein: CATDSVGDNYGYTF
V gene: TRBV29-1; clone size: .; CDR3 protein: CSVEFGAELYEQYF
V gene: TRBV2; clone size: .; CDR3 protein: CASSDGDSSYEQYF
V gene: TRBV4-3; clone size: few; CDR3 protein: CASSQEPGKGHEQYF
V gene: TRBV5-5; clone size: .; CDR3 protein: CASSFSGGYQETQYF
V gene: TRBV28; clone size: few; CDR3 protein: CASSLKGAGDIQYF
V gene: TRBV20-1; clone size: .; CDR3 protein: CSASGDLAKNIQYF
V gene: TRBV20-1; clone size: .; CDR3 protein: CSARDRSGQKTYGYTF
V gene: TRBV12-3/TRBV12-4; clone size: few; CDR3 protein: CVSSFPGTGGNYEQYF
V gene: TRBV10-3; clone size: .; CDR3 protein: CAIGPPLATEAFF
V gene: TRBV6-5; clone size: few; CDR3 protein: CASTPGGGRKQFF
V gene: TRBV11-2; clone size: few; CDR3 protein: CASSLDRRAGYTF
V gene: TRBV20-1; clone size: many; CDR3 protein: CSAPRTDYNEQFF
V gene: TRBV25-1; clone size: .; CDR3 protein: CASVDGGSQETQYF
V gene: TRBV20-1; clone size: .; CDR3 protein: CSASPLSSGANVLTF
V gene: TRBV4-3; clone size: .; CDR3 protein: CASSQDGRYYEKLFF
V gene: TRBV20-1; clone size: .; CDR3 protein: CSAPPTLMNTEAFF